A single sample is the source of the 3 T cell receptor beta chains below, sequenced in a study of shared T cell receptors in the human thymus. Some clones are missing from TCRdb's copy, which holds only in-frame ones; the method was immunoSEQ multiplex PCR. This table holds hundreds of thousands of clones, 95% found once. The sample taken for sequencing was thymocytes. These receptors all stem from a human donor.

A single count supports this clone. CDR3 loop: CASSLVGGAQPQHF. Here the CDR3 DNA reads TGCGCCAGCAGCTTGGTGGGGGGAGCTCAGCCCCAGCATTTT. The V call is TRBV5-1, the J call TRBJ1-5, with D tentatively TRBD1 (5 bases). Germline lookup yields CDR1 SGHRS and CDR2 YFSETQ. The ends were cut back, 0 bases at V and 6 bases at J, with 10 bases in the middle. This CDR3 region has 14 residues.

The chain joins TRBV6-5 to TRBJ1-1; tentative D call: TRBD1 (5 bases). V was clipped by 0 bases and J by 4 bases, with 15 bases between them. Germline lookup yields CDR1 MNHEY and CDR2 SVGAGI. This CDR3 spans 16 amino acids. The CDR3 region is CASSYSMVGESTEAFF. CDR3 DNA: TGTGCCAGCAGTTACTCGATGGTAGGGGAGAGCACTGAAGCTTTCTTT.

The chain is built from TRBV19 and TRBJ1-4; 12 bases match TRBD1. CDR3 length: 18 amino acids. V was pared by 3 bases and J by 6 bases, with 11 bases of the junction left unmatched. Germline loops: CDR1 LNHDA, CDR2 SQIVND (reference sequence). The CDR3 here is CASSIREGQGARDEKLFF. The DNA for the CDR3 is TGTGCCAGTAGTATTCGAGAGGGACAGGGGGCGCGAGATGAAAAACTGTTTTTT.